This T cell receptor (beta chain) was sequenced in a study of blood T cell repertoires in COVID-19. Original analysis: Researchers report that nucleated cell counts were estimated from reference gene primer amplification. The table came from immunoSEQ multiplex PCR; TCRdb's copy has only in-frame clones and leaves some out. V and J calls and clone size follow that table, whereas D and trimming were derived from the DNA. The sample carries more than 45,000 clones, about 92% recorded once. CDR3 length equals 15 residues. V was trimmed by 5 bases and J by 1 base, leaving 12 bases between them. Per germline, CDR1 LNHDA and CDR2 SQIVND (reference sequence).

The sequencing input was peripheral blood. The V call is TRBV19, the J call TRBJ1-3; D is perhaps TRBD1 (6 bases). This clonotype was sampled from a human donor in a cohort sampled during active COVID-19. The CDR3 region is CASSWPQGSGNTIYF. The CDR3 bases are TGTGCCAGTAGTTGGCCGCAGGGGTCTGGAAACACCATATATTTT.